This T cell receptor (beta chain) was recorded in a study of blood T cell repertoires in COVID-19. Across the whole study: Acute and convalescent COVID-19 samples came from the United States, Italy and Spain. PBMCs, B-cell-depleted T cells, or T cells were the source of the cDNA or gDNA that made up the material.

Original methodology: Counts of nucleated cells, estimated from reference gene primer amplification, were obtained. Libraries were prepared by immunoSEQ multiplex PCR; TCRdb keeps only in-frame clonotypes and omits some of them. The DNA gave D and trimming, while V, J and clone size come from that table. The repertoire holds approximately 110,000 clones, with just over 85% as singletons. This clone was seen a handful of times. The TCR comes from a woman aged 50 to 60 with active or convalescent COVID-19. The sequenced sample was peripheral blood.

This chain's CDR3 is CASIPRPVGTDTQYF. DNA for the CDR3: TGTGCCAGCATCCCTAGACCGGTTGGCACAGATACGCAGTATTTT. The V call is TRBV7-9, the J call TRBJ2-3; D unresolved. Germline lookup yields CDR1 SEHNR and CDR2 FQNEAQ (reference sequence). V lost 7 bases and J 1 base, leaving 15 bases between the germline ends. The CDR3 covers 15 residues.